This TCR beta chain is from a study of blood T cell repertoires in COVID-19. The wider study: PBMCs, B-cell-depleted T cells, or T cells were the source of the cDNA or gDNA that made up the material.

Per the original methods: Nucleated cell counts were estimated from reference gene primer amplification. Method: immunoSEQ multiplex PCR; TCRdb's copy keeps in-frame clones and lacks some. The V and J calls and clone size come from that table; D and trimming were worked out from the DNA. Of some 19,000 clones listed, approximately 86% are singletons. Looked up from germline, CDR1 is LNHDA and CDR2 is SQIVND (reference sequence). CDR3 size: 18 residues. The ends were cut back, 5 bases at V and 5 bases at J, with 25 bases in the middle. This receptor was taken from a man aged 70-80 years with acute or convalescent COVID-19. V is TRBV19 and J is TRBJ1-5; weak D call: TRBD1 (6 bases). Sequenced material: peripheral blood. This CDR3 reads CASSLGGDGVSGDQPQHF. CDR3 DNA sequence: TGTGCCAGTAGTTTAGGAGGTGATGGCGTTTCAGGGGATCAGCCCCAGCATTTT. Variable domain in full (rest from reference TRBV19 and TRBJ1-5): DGGITQSPKYLFRKEGQNVTLSCEQNLNHDAMYWYRQDPGQGLRLIYYSQIVNDFQKGDIAEGYSVSREKKESFPLTVTSAQKNPTAFYLCASSLGGDGVSGDQPQHFGDGTRLSIL.